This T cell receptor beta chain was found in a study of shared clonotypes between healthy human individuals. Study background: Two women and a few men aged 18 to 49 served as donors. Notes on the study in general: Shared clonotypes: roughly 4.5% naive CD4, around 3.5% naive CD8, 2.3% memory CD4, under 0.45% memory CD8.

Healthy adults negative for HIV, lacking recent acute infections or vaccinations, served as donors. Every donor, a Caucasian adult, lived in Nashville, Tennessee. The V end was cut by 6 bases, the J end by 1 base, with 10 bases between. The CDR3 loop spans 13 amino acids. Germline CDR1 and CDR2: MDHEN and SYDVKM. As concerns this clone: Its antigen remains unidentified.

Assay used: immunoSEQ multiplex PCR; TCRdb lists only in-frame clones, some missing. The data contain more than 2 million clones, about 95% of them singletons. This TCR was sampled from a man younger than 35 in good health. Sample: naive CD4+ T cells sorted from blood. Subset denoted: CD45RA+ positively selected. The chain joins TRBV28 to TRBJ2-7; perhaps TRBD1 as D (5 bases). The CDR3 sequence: CASRGHPSYEQYF. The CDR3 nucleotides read TGTGCCAGCAGAGGACATCCATCCTACGAGCAGTACTTC.